The present T cell receptor beta chain was sequenced within a study of neurological immune-mediated disorders (dated by TCRdb to the late 2010s). Study-wide context: Peripheral blood TCR-beta repertoires from patients with HTLV-I-associated myelopathy (HAM/TSP), patients with multiple sclerosis, and healthy controls were compared in the study using UMI-based sequencing. The roughly 100 TCR-beta libraries covered PBMC samples along with longitudinal samples, technical triplicates, and paired sorted CD4+ and CD8+ T-cell subsets. The cohort comprised 68 subjects: around 15 HAM/TSP patients, around 34 multiple sclerosis patients and some 20 healthy controls. Summary of the overall study and its limitations: No identical CDR3 amino acid sequences were found to be shared among expanded clones across subjects, suggesting that TCR-beta repertoires were private in all groups. TCR clonal expansion was highest in HAM/TSP patients and lowest in MS patients, with MS patients falling below even healthy controls.

cDNA was synthesized by template-switch 5'RACE using a primer with a 10-nucleotide random unique molecular identifier that tagged each TCR transcript. Over 180 million TCR-beta sequences, covering 15-18 subjects, were produced in each sequencing run. Total RNA was extracted with the RNeasy kit. The KAPA Real-time Library Amplification kit was used to amplify TCR-beta VDJ regions with primers targeting the TCR constant region and the 5'RACE anchor. Sample indexes and Illumina adaptors were added in a first PCR, and a second PCR then increased library yield. After purification with Ampure beads, the TCR product of roughly 650 bp was size-selected on a 2% E-gel SizeSelection system. Before pooling, library quality was assessed on a Bioanalyzer, concentration was determined with Qubit, and library quantification was performed with the Kapa Library Quantification kit. Libraries were sequenced paired-end 2 x 150 bp on an Illumina HiSeq 2500. To increase sequence diversity, 25-30% phiX was spiked into each library pool. The authors' analysis ran thus. Quality-filtered reads were processed with the UMI-based MiGEC pipeline, and over 90% of raw TCR sequences were removed by the MiGEC pipeline during error correction. IMGT germline references were used for aligning VDJ genes, and each clonotype was defined as a unique CDR3 amino acid sequence together with its V-J genes. Clonal expansion, Shannon diversity and CDR3 relatedness were evaluated with VDJtools (CalcPairwiseDistances, ClusterSamples), while phylogenetic trees were built in CLCbio workbench. A clone was classed as expanded if it had 8 or more unique UMIs, a cutoff based on coefficient-of-variation modelling across technical triplicates. The public reads were reanalyzed by TCRdb: fastp trimming at Q25, MiXCR alignment, in-frame beta chains only. Each entry is one CDR3 protein sequence, shown with its most common DNA and genes. The V and J calls and clone size are TCRdb's, not the authors'. The sample includes tens of thousands of distinct CDR3 sequences, with around an eighth observed a single time. Under 7% of the sample is held by the ten biggest clonotypes.

Healthy controls were blood bank volunteers in Maryland, USA. For the unsorted PBMC libraries, 2 million PBMCs were stored in RNAlater at -80 degrees C until RNA extraction and were used to generate the libraries. Peripheral blood underwent Ficoll-Hypaque density gradient centrifugation to isolate PBMCs, which were then cryopreserved in liquid nitrogen. CDR1 and CDR2, looked up from the germline V gene, are MDHEN and SYDVKM. CDR3 length: 15 amino acids, cysteine to phenylalanine. The retained sequence is limited to the CDR3, 45 bases, with the frame set at the first base. V is clipped by 4 bases and J by 1 base, and the sequence between their germline boundaries is 13 bases long. This clonotype was detected many times. Its antigen is not yet known. No clone much larger than this one lies a single base away; base qualities are absent.

Specimen: PBMCs. This clonotype was sampled from a woman aged 50 to 65 in good health. The chain is encoded by TRBV28 joined to TRBJ1-2; no D gene can be assigned with confidence. The CDR3 reads as follows: CASSSPRRFNYGYTF. DNA sequence: TGTGCCAGCAGTTCCCCCCGGAGGTTTAACTATGGCTACACCTTC.